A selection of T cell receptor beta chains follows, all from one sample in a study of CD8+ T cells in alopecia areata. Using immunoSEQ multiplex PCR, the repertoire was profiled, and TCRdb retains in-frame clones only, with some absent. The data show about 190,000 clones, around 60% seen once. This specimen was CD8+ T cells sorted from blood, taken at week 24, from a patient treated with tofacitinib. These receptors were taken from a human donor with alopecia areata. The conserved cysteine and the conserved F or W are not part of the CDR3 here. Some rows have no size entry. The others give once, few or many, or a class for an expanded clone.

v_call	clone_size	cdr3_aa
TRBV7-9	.	ASRTGTGYGYT
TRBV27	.	ASSLPGGETQY
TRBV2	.	ASKLGQGASDEQF
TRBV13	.	ASSWGTANYGYT
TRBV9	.	ASSGTGGLYNEQF
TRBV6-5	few	ASTPGTGGNTEAF
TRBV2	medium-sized	ASSDSGTGFRYT
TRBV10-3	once	AISESIDRGYNEQF
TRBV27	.	ASSLSRAGVAF
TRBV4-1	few	ASSPKAGADEQY
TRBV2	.	ASSWAARSNQPQH
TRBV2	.	ASSEGKKTEAF
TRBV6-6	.	ASSWVGTEAF
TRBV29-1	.	SVSGGDNEQF
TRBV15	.	ATSRGGWNQPQH
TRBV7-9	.	ATPNRGLPIT